This TCR beta chain was documented in a study of cytomegalovirus exposure and HLA in healthy donors. Study as a whole: Around 200 million T cells yielded 100 million or so unique TCR beta sequences, as an earlier analysis found. Within an early data release were about 85 million unique TCRs drawn from HLA-typed donors. Falling in the Caucasian-associated ancestry cluster were 81% of under 500 genotyped donors. Whole-study findings and limits: Later on, a genetic analysis was performed. It linked a missense variant in DCLRE1C with V- and J-gene trimming of TCR beta.

The CDR3 extends over 20 amino acids. With 0 bases removed from V and 0 bases from J, the gap between germline ends came to 24 bases. Looked up from germline, CDR1 is SGHRS and CDR2 is YFSETQ. The primer mix had 60 Vbeta and 13 Jbeta primers. Sequenced by immunoSEQ multiplex PCR; TCRdb stores in-frame clones only, minus some. The sample carries some 130,000 clones, about 80% recorded once. Regarding this clone: Its target is unknown.

The chain recombines TRBV5-1 with TRBJ1-1; D might be TRBD1 (5 bases). Specimen: PBMCs. This receptor was obtained from a man in his forties or fifties in good health and CMV-seropositive. The CDR3 DNA reads as TGCGCCAGCAGCTTGGGAAAATCAAGAGGGGAGGGCACCATGAACACTGAAGCTTTCTTT. Protein sequence: CASSLGKSRGEGTMNTEAFF. The variable domain in full, with the rest retrieved from reference TRBV5-1 and TRBJ1-1, is KAGVTQTPRYLIKTRGQQVTLSCSPISGHRSVSWYQQTPGQGLQFLFEYFSETQRNKGNFPGRFSGRQFSNSRSEMNVSTLELGDSALYLCASSLGKSRGEGTMNTEAFFGQGTRLTVV.